The 21 T cell receptor beta chains in this list originate from one sample, sequenced in a study of regulatory dendritic cells for organ transplantation (dated by TCRdb to 2016 to 2017). Sorted T cell subsets were CFSE-labeled and co-cultured for 4 to 5 days with allogeneic regulatory or mature dendritic cells at a 1:10 DC:T ratio. Libraries were built with the immunoSEQ multiplex PCR assay. The source is immuneACCESS, and TCRdb retained only in-frame sequences with V and J called. Part of the clones is not carried over; for the studies checked, unresolved V genes explain less than half of this, and the remainder is unexplained. For this sample the table gives around 20,000 clones, of which 80% to 90% were detected only once. The ten most abundant clones make up 0.55% to 0.75% of the sample. No cognate antigen is known for these TCRs. The sample consisted of naive CD4+ T cells from blood cultured with regulatory dendritic cells. The cell subset or site label of this sample denotes: CD45RA+ naive T cells. The receptors here all came from a human donor in good health.

This chain joins TRBV7-8 and TRBJ2-5, with D perhaps matching TRBD1 (5 bases). Germline V CDR1 and CDR2: SGHVS, FQNEAQ. CDR3 length: 14 residues. Trimming removed 2 bases from V and 2 bases from J, with 9 bases in between. The CDR3: CASSLYRNQETQYF. CDR3 bases: TGTGCCAGCAGCTTATACAGGAATCAAGAGACCCAGTACTTC.

CDR3 in amino acids: CASSESGGLNTGELFF. The CDR3 bases are TGCGCCAGCAGTGAGTCAGGAGGGCTTAACACCGGGGAGCTGTTTTTT. The rearrangement links TRBV10-2 to TRBJ2-2; possibly TRBD2 for D (6 bases). The germline V and J ends were trimmed by 0 bases and 2 bases, with 10 bases remaining between them. The CDR3 is 16 amino acids. In germline, CDR1 is WSHSY, CDR2 SAAADI.

V is TRBV6-1 and J is TRBJ2-7; 7 bases agree with TRBD1. Germline CDR1 and CDR2: MNHNS and SASEGT. This CDR3 has 14 amino acids. V gave up 6 bases and J gave up 2 bases; unmatched junction bases: 7. CDR3 nucleotides: TGTGCCAGCAGAAAGCCGGGACAGACCTACGAGCAGTACTTC. Its protein product is CASRKPGQTYEQYF.

The chain is built from TRBV14 and TRBJ2-1, with a possible D match to TRBD2 (5 bases). CDR1 SGHDN and CDR2 FVKESK come from the germline V gene. CDR3 length: 16 amino acids. V shed 0 bases and J shed 4 bases, with 13 bases lying between them. The CDR3 here is CASSQDYGNFYNEQFF. The CDR3 DNA is TGTGCCAGCAGCCAAGATTACGGGAACTTTTACAATGAGCAGTTCTTC.

The chain carries TRBV28 and TRBJ1-5, with D possibly being TRBD1 (6 bases). V was pared by 1 base and J by 4 bases, with 20 bases between. The CDR3 sequence is 18 residues long. CDR1 MDHEN and CDR2 SYDVKM come from the germline V gene. CDR3 region: CASSLSPGAWFENQPQHF. The CDR3 nucleotides are TGTGCCAGCAGTTTATCGCCGGGGGCCTGGTTCGAAAATCAGCCCCAGCATTTT.

V usage is TRBV19 and J usage is TRBJ2-5, with D perhaps matching TRBD2 (6 bases). Germline CDR1 is LNHDA and CDR2 is SQIVND (reference sequence). CDR3 size: 16 residues. V was cut by 3 bases and J by 1 base, with 15 bases left in between. DNA for the CDR3: TGTGCCAGTAGTATGAAAAGGCGGGGACTCCAAGAGACCCAGTACTTC. Translating gives CASSMKRRGLQETQYF.

The chain joins TRBV6-5 to TRBJ2-5, with TRBD1 matching 8 bases. The CDR3 length is 13 residues. The ends lost 6 bases at V and 5 bases at J; junction bases unmatched: 5. Germline CDR1 MNHEY, CDR2 SVGAGI. In DNA, the CDR3 is TGTGCCAGCAGACGGACAGGGAGGGAGACCCAGTACTTC. Residues: CASRRTGRETQYF.

This clone was found a few times. The chain uses TRBV11-1 and TRBJ2-1; unclear D gene. Trimming pared 5 bases from V and 2 bases from J, leaving 16 bases between. The germline V gene encodes CDR1 SGHAT and CDR2 FQDESV (reference sequence). CDR3 size: 16 residues. The CDR3 DNA reads TGTGCCAGCAGCGAATGGGCAGCTCATGCCTACAATGAGCAGTTCTTC. It codes for CASSEWAAHAYNEQFF.

The V call is TRBV7-2, the J call TRBJ2-7; D might be TRBD2 (7 bases). In germline, CDR1 is SGHTA, CDR2 FQGNSA. The CDR3 totals 15 residues. V gave up 5 bases and J gave up 3 bases, with 17 bases separating them. This CDR3 reads CASSRGGLPYYEQYF. Here the CDR3 DNA reads TGTGCCAGCAGCCGCGGGGGCCTCCCCTACTACGAGCAGTACTTC.

V gene TRBV13 combines with J gene TRBJ1-1; no reliable D call. CDR1 and CDR2 (germline): PRHDT, FYEKMQ (reference sequence). V lost 2 bases, J lost 6 bases, and 7 bases lay in between. This CDR3 comprises 12 residues. CDR3: CASSLRWAEAFF. In DNA form, the CDR3 reads TGTGCCAGCAGCTTACGATGGGCTGAAGCTTTCTTT. Variable domain in full (rest from reference TRBV13 and TRBJ1-1): AAGVIQSPRHLIKEKRETATLKCYPIPRHDTVYWYQQGPGQDPQFLISFYEKMQSDKGSIPDRFSAQQFSDYHSELNMSSLELGDSALYFCASSLRWAEAFFGQGTRLTVV.

This chain joins TRBV7-2 and TRBJ1-1; TRBD1 agrees at 7 bases. CDR3 size: 16 residues. The germline gives CDR1 SGHTA, CDR2 FQGNSA. J lost 0 bases, V lost 1 base, and 5 bases had no gene match. The CDR3 DNA is TGTGCCAGCAGCTTAGGGGGACAGATTATGAACACTGAAGCTTTCTTT. Its translation is CASSLGGQIMNTEAFF.

J is TRBJ2-5 and V is TRBV29-1; D uncertain. Trimming took 2 bases from V and 0 from J, leaving 10 bases between them. Germline CDR1 and CDR2: SQVTM and ANQGSEA. This CDR3 is 14 amino acids long. The CDR3 sequence is CSVETLGYQETQYF. DNA for the CDR3: TGCAGCGTTGAAACGTTAGGGTACCAAGAGACCCAGTACTTC.

This clone was seen more than once but under ten times. The rearrangement uses TRBV7-9 and TRBJ1-1; the D is unclear. The CDR3 loop spans 14 amino acids. The V and J ends lost 5 bases and 0 bases respectively, with 10 bases between them. Germline loops: CDR1 SEHNR, CDR2 FQNEAQ (reference sequence). CDR3: CASSPPHMNTEAFF. DNA of the CDR3: TGTGCCAGCAGCCCACCCCACATGAACACTGAAGCTTTCTTT.

The rearrangement joins TRBV19 to TRBJ2-7; TRBD1 matches at 11 bases. The germline V gene has CDR1 LNHDA and CDR2 SQIVND (reference sequence). This CDR3 comprises 15 residues. Trimming removed 6 bases from V and 6 bases from J; junction bases left unmatched: 10. The CDR3 sequence: CASRSKGTGGAEQYF. The CDR3 DNA reads TGTGCCAGTAGGTCTAAGGGGACAGGGGGAGCCGAGCAGTACTTC.

This chain links TRBV6-1 with TRBJ2-2; 7 nucleotides line up with TRBD1. The J segment lost 6 bases and the V segment lost 3 bases, leaving 1 base of the junction unmatched. The CDR3 is 13 amino acids. Germline V CDR1 and CDR2: MNHNS, SASEGT. Here the CDR3 reads CASSDTGAGELFF. In DNA, the CDR3 is TGTGCCAGCAGTGACACAGGGGCCGGGGAGCTGTTTTTT.

The chain recombines TRBV7-2 with TRBJ2-5, with 7 bases fitting TRBD2. The germline V gene encodes CDR1 SGHTA and CDR2 FQGNSA. The CDR3 covers 15 residues. The V and J ends lost 5 bases and 4 bases, in that order; junction bases with no gene match: 10. The CDR3 nucleotides are TGTGCCAGCAGCCCCCCGGCGCGGGAGAGAGAGACCCAGTACTTC. This sequence encodes CASSPPARERETQYF. The full variable domain, rest sourced from reference TRBV7-2 and TRBJ2-5, is GAGVSQSPSNKVTEKGKDVELRCDPISGHTALYWYRQSLGQGLEFLIYFQGNSAPDKSGLPSDRFSAERTGGSVSTLTIQRTQQEDSAVYLCASSPPARERETQYFGPGTRLLVL.

The chain couples TRBV7-2 to TRBJ1-3, with D tentatively TRBD1 (5 bases). In germline, CDR1 is SGHTA, CDR2 FQGNSA. This CDR3 is built from 12 residues. V lost 6 bases and J 7 bases, leaving 10 bases between the germline ends. CDR3 loop: CASSGGRNTIYF. CDR3 nucleotide sequence: TGTGCCAGCAGTGGGGGGAGGAACACCATATATTTT. The full variable domain, completed using reference TRBV7-2 and TRBJ1-3, is GAGVSQSPSNKVTEKGKDVELRCDPISGHTALYWYRQSLGQGLEFLIYFQGNSAPDKSGLPSDRFSAERTGGSVSTLTIQRTQQEDSAVYLCASSGGRNTIYFGEGSWLTVV.

This clone appeared a single time. This chain connects TRBV6-6 to TRBJ1-2, with TRBD1 matching 8 bases. V gave up 7 bases and J gave up 3 bases; unmatched junction bases: 1. Germline V lookup: CDR1 MNHNY, CDR2 SVGAGI (reference sequence). The CDR3 covers 12 residues. DNA of the CDR3: TGTGCCAGCACAGGGGGCGACTATGGCTACACCTTC. Its translation: CASTGGDYGYTF.

V gene TRBV2 combines with J gene TRBJ2-5; D might be TRBD2 (6 bases). V lost 5 bases, J lost 2 bases, and 9 bases lay in between. Germline V gene sequence: CDR1 SNHLY, CDR2 FYNNEI. The CDR3 totals 13 residues. CDR3 bases: TGTGCCAGCAGTATGGAGGGTCAAGAGACCCAGTACTTC. Its translation: CASSMEGQETQYF.

This CDR3 reads CASSSWTAVNTEAFF. In DNA form, the CDR3 reads TGTGCCAGTAGTAGTTGGACAGCTGTTAACACTGAAGCTTTCTTT. This chain connects TRBV19 to TRBJ1-1; D is possibly TRBD1 (6 bases). The V end lost 4 bases, the J end lost 2 bases, and 14 bases lay between the germline ends. Germline values: CDR1 LNHDA, CDR2 SQIVND (reference sequence). CDR3 size: 15 residues.

This sequence joins TRBV7-9 and TRBJ2-1, with 13 nucleotides matching TRBD2. Germline assignment: CDR1 SEHNR and CDR2 FQNEAQ (reference sequence). V was pared by 1 base and J by 9 bases, with 6 bases of the junction left unmatched. The CDR3 runs to 16 residues. CDR3 in amino acids: CASSLEGRLAGGEQFF. The DNA of the CDR3 is TGTGCCAGCAGCTTAGAAGGGAGACTAGCGGGAGGTGAGCAGTTCTTC.